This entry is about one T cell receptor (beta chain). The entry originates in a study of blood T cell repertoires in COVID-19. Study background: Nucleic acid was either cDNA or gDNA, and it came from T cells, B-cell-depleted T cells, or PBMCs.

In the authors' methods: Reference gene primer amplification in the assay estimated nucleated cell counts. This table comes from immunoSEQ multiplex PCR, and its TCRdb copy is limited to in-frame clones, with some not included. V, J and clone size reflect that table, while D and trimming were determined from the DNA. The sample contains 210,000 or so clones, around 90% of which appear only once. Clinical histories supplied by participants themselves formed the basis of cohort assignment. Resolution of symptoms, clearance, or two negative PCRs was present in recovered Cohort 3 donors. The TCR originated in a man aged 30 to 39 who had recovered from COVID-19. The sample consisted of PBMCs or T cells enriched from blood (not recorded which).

The CDR3 reads CASSIDTLNTEAFF. The CDR3 region has the DNA TGTGCCAGCAGCATCGACACCTTGAACACTGAAGCTTTCTTT. The chain joins TRBV7-2 to TRBJ1-1; no reliable D call. The CDR3 has 14 amino acids. V lost 5 bases to trimming and J lost 0 bases, with 10 bases between them. Germline CDR1 and CDR2: SGHTA and FQGNSA.